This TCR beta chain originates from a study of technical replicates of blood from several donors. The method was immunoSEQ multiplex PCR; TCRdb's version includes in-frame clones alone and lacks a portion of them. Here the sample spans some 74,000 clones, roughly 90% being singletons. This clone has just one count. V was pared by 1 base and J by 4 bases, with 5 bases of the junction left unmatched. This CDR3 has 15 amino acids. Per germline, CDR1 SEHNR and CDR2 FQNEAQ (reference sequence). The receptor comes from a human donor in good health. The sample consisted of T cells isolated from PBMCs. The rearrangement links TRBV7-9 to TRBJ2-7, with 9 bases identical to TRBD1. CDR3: CASSLGGQGRYEQYF. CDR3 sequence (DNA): TGTGCCAGCAGCTTAGGGGGACAGGGAAGATACGAGCAGTACTTC.